The subject of this entry is one TCR beta chain. Recruited during active infection, patients (from Seattle) were subsequently followed longitudinally. The germline V gene has CDR1 DFQATT and CDR2 SNEGSKA (reference sequence). The CDR3 extends over 13 amino acids. The germline V and J ends were trimmed by 3 bases and 4 bases, with 13 bases remaining between them. The entry originates in a study of blood T cell repertoires in COVID-19. Whole-study context: Whether acute or convalescent, the COVID-19 samples came from the United States, Italy and Spain. Sample material is recorded as cDNA or gDNA derived from T cells, B-cell-depleted T cells, or PBMCs.

Authors' data handling: Scientists estimated how many nucleated cells there were by amplifying reference gene primers. The assay was immunoSEQ multiplex PCR, and TCRdb's table has in-frame clones only and misses some. V, J and clone size reflect that table, while D and trimming were determined from the DNA. Of 45,000 to 70,000 clones detected, 75% to 90% appear once; the ten largest clones hold around 21%. Source material: peripheral blood. The receptor was derived from a woman aged 80 or older with COVID-19, enrolled during active disease. This chain links TRBV20-1 with TRBJ2-7, with D perhaps TRBD2 (6 bases). As DNA, the CDR3 is TGCAGTGCTAGTGATCGCGGGGTTTACGAGCAGTACTTC. This sequence encodes CSASDRGVYEQYF.